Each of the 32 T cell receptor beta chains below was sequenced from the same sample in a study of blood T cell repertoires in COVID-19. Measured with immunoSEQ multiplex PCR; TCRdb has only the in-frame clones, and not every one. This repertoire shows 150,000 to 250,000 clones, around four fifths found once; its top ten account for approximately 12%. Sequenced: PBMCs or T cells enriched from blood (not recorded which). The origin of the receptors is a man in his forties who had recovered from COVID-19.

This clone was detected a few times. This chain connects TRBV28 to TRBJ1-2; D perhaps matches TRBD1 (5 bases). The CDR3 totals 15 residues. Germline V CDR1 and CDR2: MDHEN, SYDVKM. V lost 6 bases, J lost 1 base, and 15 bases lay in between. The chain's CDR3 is CASSPLGGRNYGYTF. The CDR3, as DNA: TGTGCCAGCAGCCCCCTGGGGGGACGTAACTATGGCTACACCTTC.

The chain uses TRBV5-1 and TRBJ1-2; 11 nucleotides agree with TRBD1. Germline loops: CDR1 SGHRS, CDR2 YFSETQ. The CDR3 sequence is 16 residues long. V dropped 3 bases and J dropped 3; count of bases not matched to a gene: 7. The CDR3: CASSSGQGAGDYGYTF. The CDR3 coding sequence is TGCGCCAGCAGCTCAGGACAGGGGGCAGGAGACTATGGCTACACCTTC.

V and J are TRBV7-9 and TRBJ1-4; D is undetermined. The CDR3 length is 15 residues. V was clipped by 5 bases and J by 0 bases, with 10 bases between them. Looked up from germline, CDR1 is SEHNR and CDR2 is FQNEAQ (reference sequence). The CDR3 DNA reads TGTGCCAGCAGCACCCGAGAATCAACTAATGAAAAACTGTTTTTT. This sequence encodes CASSTRESTNEKLFF.

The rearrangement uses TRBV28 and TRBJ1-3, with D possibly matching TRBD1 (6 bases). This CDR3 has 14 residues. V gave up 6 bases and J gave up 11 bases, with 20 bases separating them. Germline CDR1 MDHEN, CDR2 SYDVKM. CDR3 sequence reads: CASRSGTPRVSIYF. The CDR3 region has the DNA TGTGCCAGCAGGTCCGGGACACCTCGCGTGTCCATATATTTT.

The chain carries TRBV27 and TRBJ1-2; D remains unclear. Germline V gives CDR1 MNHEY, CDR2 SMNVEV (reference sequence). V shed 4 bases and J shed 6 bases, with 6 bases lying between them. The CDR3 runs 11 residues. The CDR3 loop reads CASSSGDGYTF. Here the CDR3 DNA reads TGTGCCAGCAGTTCGGGAGATGGCTACACCTTC.

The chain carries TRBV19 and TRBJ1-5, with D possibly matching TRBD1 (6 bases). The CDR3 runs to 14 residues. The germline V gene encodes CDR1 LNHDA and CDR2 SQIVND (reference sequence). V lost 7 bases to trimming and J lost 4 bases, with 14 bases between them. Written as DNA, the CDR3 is TGTGCCAGTAAAGGGAACAGGGAAAATCAGCCCCAGCATTTT. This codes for CASKGNRENQPQHF.

The chain's CDR3 is CASSAPQGQPQHF. The CDR3 bases are TGTGCCAGCAGTGCCCCACAGGGGCAGCCCCAGCATTTT. The chain is built from TRBV6-6 and TRBJ1-5, with 7 bases matching TRBD1. Germline CDR1 and CDR2: MNHNY and SVGAGI (reference sequence). The CDR3 runs to 13 residues. With 5 bases clipped from V and 7 bases from J, the junction kept 5 bases outside the gene matches.

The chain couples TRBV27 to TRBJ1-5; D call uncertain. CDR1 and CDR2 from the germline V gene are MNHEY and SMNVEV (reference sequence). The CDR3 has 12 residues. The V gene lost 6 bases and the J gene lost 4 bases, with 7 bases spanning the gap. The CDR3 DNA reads TGTGCCAGCAGCCCACTGAATCAGCCCCAGCATTTT. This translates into CASSPLNQPQHF.

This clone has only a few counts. In DNA form, the CDR3 reads TGCAGCGTCAGAACCGACAGGGGCTCGTACGAGCAGTACTTC. This sequence encodes CSVRTDRGSYEQYF. The chain recombines TRBV29-1 with TRBJ2-7, with 8 bases matching TRBD1. The CDR3 contains 14 residues. Germline CDR1 SQVTM, CDR2 ANQGSEA. Germline trimming cut 6 bases from V and 4 bases from J; bases unmatched to any gene: 11.

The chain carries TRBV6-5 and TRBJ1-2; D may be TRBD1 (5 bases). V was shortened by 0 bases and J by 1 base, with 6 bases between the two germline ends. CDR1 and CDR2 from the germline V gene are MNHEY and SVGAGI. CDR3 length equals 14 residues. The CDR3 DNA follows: TGTGCCAGCAGTTACTCACAGGTTAACTATGGCTACACCTTC. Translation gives CASSYSQVNYGYTF.

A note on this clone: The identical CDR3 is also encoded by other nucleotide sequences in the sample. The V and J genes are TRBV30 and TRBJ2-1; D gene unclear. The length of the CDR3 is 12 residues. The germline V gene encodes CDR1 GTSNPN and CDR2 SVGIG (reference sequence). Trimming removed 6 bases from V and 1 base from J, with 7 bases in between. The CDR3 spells CACPGSYNEQFF. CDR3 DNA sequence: TGTGCCTGCCCCGGGTCCTACAATGAGCAGTTCTTC.

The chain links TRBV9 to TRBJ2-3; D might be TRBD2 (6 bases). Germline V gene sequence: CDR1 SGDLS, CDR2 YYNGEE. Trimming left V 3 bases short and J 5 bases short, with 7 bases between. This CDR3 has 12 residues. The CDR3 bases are TGTGCCAGCAGCGCGACTAGAGATACGCAGTATTTT. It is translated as CASSATRDTQYF.

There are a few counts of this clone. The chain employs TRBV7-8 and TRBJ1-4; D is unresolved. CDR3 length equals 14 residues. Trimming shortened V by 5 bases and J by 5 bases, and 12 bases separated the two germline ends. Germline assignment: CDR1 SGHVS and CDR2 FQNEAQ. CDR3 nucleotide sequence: TGTGCCAGCAGCACGGGAGCTCAGAATGAAAAACTGTTTTTT. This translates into CASSTGAQNEKLFF.

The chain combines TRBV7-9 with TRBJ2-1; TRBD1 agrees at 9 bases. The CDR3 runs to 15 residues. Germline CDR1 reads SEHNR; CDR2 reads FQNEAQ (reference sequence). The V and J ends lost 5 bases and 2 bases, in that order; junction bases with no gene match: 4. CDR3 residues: CASSRRDRAYNEQFF. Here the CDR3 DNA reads TGTGCCAGCAGCCGACGGGACAGGGCCTACAATGAGCAGTTCTTC.

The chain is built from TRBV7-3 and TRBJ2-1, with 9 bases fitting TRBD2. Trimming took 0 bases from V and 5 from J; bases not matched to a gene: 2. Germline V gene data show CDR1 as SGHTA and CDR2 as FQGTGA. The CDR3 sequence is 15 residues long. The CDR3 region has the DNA TGTGCCAGCAGCTTAACTAGCGGGGGCCACAATGAGCAGTTCTTC. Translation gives CASSLTSGGHNEQFF.

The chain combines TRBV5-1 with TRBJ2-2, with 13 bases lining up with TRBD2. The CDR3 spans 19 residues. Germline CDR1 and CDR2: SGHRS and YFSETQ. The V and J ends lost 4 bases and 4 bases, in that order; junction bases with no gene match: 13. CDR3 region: CASSGVGLAGMAGTGELFF. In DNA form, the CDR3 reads TGCGCCAGCAGCGGAGTGGGACTAGCGGGAATGGCGGGCACCGGGGAGCTGTTTTTT.

CDR3 DNA: TGTGCCAGCAGTTTGAGTGATACCGGGGAGCTGTTTTTT. The encoded protein is CASSLSDTGELFF. The chain is built from TRBV12-3 or TRBV12-4 and TRBJ2-2; D call uncertain. The length of the CDR3 is 13 residues. V gave up 3 bases and J gave up 5 bases, with 7 bases separating them.

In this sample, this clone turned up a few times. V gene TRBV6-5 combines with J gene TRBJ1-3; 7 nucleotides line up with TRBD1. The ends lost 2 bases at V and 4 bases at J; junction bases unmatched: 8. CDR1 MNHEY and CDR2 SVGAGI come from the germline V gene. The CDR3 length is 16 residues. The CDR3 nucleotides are TGTGCCAGCAGTTACGCCGTGACAGGGTTAGGAAACACCATATATTTT. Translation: CASSYAVTGLGNTIYF.

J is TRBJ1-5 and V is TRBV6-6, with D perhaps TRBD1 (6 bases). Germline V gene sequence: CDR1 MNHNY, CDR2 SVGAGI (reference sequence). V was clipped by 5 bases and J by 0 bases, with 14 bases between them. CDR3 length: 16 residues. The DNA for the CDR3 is TGTGCCAGCAGTCCCTGGACAGAAGATAGCAATCAGCCCCAGCATTTT. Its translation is CASSPWTEDSNQPQHF.

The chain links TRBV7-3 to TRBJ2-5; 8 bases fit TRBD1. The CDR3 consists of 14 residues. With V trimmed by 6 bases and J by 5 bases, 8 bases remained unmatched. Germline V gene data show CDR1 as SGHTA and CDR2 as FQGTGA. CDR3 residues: CASSPGQVGETQYF. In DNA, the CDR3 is TGTGCCAGCAGTCCGGGACAGGTGGGGGAGACCCAGTACTTC.

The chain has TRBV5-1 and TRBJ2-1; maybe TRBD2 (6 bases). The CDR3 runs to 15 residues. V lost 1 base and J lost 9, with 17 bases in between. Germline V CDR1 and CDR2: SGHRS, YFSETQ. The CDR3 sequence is CASSLSRGNIGEQFF. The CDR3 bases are TGCGCCAGCAGCTTGAGTCGCGGGAACATTGGTGAGCAGTTCTTC.

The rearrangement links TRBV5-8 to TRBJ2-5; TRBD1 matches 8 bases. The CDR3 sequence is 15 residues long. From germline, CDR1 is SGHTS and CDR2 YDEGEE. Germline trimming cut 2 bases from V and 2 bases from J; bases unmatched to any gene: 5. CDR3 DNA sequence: TGTGCCAGCAGCTTTGGAACAGGGGGGCAAGAGACCCAGTACTTC. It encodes CASSFGTGGQETQYF.

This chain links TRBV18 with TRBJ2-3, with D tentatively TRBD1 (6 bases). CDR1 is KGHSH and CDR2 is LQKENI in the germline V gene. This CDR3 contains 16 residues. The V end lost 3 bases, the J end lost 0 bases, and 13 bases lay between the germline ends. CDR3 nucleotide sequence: TGTGCCAGCTCACCGAATGTACAGGGCAGCACAGATACGCAGTATTTT. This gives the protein CASSPNVQGSTDTQYF.

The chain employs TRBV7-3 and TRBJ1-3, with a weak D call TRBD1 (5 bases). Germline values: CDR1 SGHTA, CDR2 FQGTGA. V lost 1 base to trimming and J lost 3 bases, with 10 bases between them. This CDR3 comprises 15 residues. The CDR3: CASSLIQGLGNTIYF. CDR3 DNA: TGTGCCAGCAGCTTAATCCAGGGACTTGGAAACACCATATATTTT. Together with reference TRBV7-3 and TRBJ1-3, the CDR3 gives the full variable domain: GAGVSQTPSNKVTEKGKYVELRCDPISGHTALYWYRQSLGQGPEFLIYFQGTGAADDSGLPNDRFFAVRPEGSVSTLKIQRTERGDSAVYLCASSLIQGLGNTIYFGEGSWLTVV.

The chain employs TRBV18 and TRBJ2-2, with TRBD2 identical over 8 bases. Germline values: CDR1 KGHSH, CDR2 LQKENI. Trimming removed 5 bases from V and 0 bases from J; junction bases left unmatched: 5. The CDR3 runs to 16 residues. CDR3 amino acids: CASSSSGGPNTGELFF. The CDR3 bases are TGTGCCAGCTCATCCTCGGGAGGGCCGAACACCGGGGAGCTGTTTTTT.

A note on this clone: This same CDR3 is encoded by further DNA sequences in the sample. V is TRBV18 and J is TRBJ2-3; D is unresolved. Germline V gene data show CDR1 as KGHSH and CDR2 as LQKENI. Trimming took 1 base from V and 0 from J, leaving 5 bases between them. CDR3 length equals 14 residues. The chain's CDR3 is CASSPRPSTDTQYF. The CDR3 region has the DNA TGTGCCAGCTCACCACGTCCTAGCACAGATACGCAGTATTTT.

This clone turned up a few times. DNA for the CDR3: TGTGCCAGCAGCCTCCCGGGGGGGCGGAACGGGGAGCTGTTTTTT. Translating it yields CASSLPGGRNGELFF. The chain carries TRBV5-4 and TRBJ2-2, with 8 bases aligning to TRBD2. The germline V gene encodes CDR1 SGHNT and CDR2 YYREEE (reference sequence). V lost 4 bases, J lost 7 bases, and 9 bases stayed unmatched. The CDR3 totals 15 residues.

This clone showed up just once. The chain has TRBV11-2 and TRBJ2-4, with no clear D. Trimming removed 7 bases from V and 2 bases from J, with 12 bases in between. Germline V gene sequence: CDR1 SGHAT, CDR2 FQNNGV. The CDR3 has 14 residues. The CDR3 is CASTKSPSKNIQYF. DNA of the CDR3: TGTGCCAGCACCAAATCCCCATCCAAAAACATTCAGTACTTC.

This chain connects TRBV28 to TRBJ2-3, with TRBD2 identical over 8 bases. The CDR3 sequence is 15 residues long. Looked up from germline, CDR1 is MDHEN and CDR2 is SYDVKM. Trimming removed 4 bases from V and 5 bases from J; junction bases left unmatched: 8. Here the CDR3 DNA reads TGTGCCAGCAGTTCCCCAGCGGGAGTTGGAGATACGCAGTATTTT. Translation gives CASSSPAGVGDTQYF.

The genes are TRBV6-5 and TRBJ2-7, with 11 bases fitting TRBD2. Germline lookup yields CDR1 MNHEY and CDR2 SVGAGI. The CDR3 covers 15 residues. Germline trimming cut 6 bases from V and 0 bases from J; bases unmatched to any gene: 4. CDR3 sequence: CASRLGLAGSYEQYV. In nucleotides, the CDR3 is TGTGCCAGCAGGCTCGGACTAGCGGGCTCCTACGAGCAGTACGTC.

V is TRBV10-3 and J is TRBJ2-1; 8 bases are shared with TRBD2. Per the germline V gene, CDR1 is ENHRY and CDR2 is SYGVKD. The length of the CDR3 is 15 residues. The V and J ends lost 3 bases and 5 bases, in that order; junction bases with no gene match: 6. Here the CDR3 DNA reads TGTGCCATCAGTGACTCGCGGGGGGCCCACAATGAGCAGTTCTTC. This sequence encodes CAISDSRGAHNEQFF.

CDR3 nucleotides: TGCGCCAGCAGCTTGATATTAGCGGGGAGCACAGATACGCAGTATTTT. Protein: CASSLILAGSTDTQYF. The rearrangement joins TRBV5-1 to TRBJ2-3; 8 bases align to TRBD2. The CDR3 loop spans 16 amino acids. Germline V lookup: CDR1 SGHRS, CDR2 YFSETQ. V dropped 1 base and J dropped 0; count of bases not matched to a gene: 4.